One TCR beta chain is described in this entry. Trimming removed 4 bases at V and 4 bases at J, with 6 bases between. There are 11 residues in the CDR3. The germline CDR1 and CDR2 sequences are SGHTS and YDEGEE. The data belong to a study of blood T cell repertoires in COVID-19. Generated by immunoSEQ multiplex PCR, the TCRdb table keeps only in-frame clones and is missing some. The table records about 160,000 clones, roughly 79% of them present only once. The source of this sequence is a woman of 80 years or more with acute or convalescent COVID-19. Sequencing used peripheral blood. The chain uses TRBV5-8 and TRBJ2-7; D is perhaps TRBD2 (5 bases). The CDR3 nucleotides read TGTGCCAGCAGCCCGGGATACGAGCAGTACTTC. Translated, it gives CASSPGYEQYF.